These T cell receptor beta chains were read from a single sample in a study of lymphopenia after photon versus proton radiotherapy. Repertoires were generated with immunoSEQ multiplex PCR, while TCRdb's copy carries only in-frame clones and drops some. Among 50,000 to 75,000 clones, about 90% were seen once, and the ten largest hold 2% to 3%. Material: peripheral blood, obtained from a patient treated with photon-based radiotherapy. The receptors stem from a middle-aged man with gastric cancer. Each CDR3 is given with its conserved first and last residue. Rows give clone size only sometimes, using once, few, many, or a class for an expanded clone.

V gene: TRBV15; clone size: NA; CDR3 length: 16; CDR3 protein: CATSSEAGARGDTQYF
V gene: TRBV15; clone size: NA; CDR3 length: 14; CDR3 protein: CATSSGGSNQPQHF
V gene: TRBV5-6; clone size: NA; CDR3 length: 14; CDR3 protein: CASSPQGLNTEAFF
V gene: TRBV6-6; clone size: NA; CDR3 length: 14; CDR3 protein: CASSYSTGRNEQYF
V gene: TRBV11-2; clone size: once; CDR3 length: 16; CDR3 protein: CASSSLGRGPHYEQYF
V gene: TRBV4-1; clone size: NA; CDR3 length: 14; CDR3 protein: CASSQGRGSGELFF
V gene: TRBV4-2; clone size: NA; CDR3 length: 14; CDR3 protein: CASSQEGLAPEQYF
V gene: TRBV11-2; clone size: NA; CDR3 length: 15; CDR3 protein: CASSLDGQGAYGYTF
V gene: TRBV6-6; clone size: NA; CDR3 length: 15; CDR3 protein: CASSYRILAGETQYF
V gene: TRBV30; clone size: NA; CDR3 length: 14; CDR3 protein: CAWSVMGRRQPQHF